This record covers a single T cell receptor (beta chain). The antigen is undetermined. There are 15 residues in the CDR3. CDR1 DFQATT and CDR2 SNEGSKA come from the germline V gene (reference sequence). V lost 2 bases and J lost 5; bases outside the gene matches: 7. The data derive from a study of CD8 T cells in ankylosing spondylitis. Study results and caveats: Within peripheral blood, clones linked to disease were CD8+ and relatively rare. Significant enrichment of disease-linked clones was reported in matched ankylosing spondylitis synovial fluid. Before this, some motif variants had been reported in reactive arthritis synovial fluid and blood.

Quantitative 5'-RACE with molecular barcodes generated TCR beta libraries. A single record per CDR3 protein comes from TCRdb applying MiXCR to the 5' RACE reads. The data hold 210,000 or so distinct CDR3 sequences, with around 25% observed a single time. The chain employs TRBV20-1 and TRBJ2-3; 10 bases line up with TRBD2. Sequenced material: blood, either unsorted or a sorted T cell fraction (not recorded which). The TCR comes from a male donor with ankylosing spondylitis or in good health (not recorded which). The CDR3 here is CSARPSGRGGDTQYF. The CDR3 bases are TGCAGTGCTAGACCTAGCGGGAGAGGTGGAGATACGCAGTATTTT.